The 9 T cell receptor beta chains given below trace back to one sample, sequenced in a study of siplizumab effects on memory and regulatory T cells. The method was immunoSEQ multiplex PCR; TCRdb's version includes in-frame clones alone and lacks a portion of them. The data contain tens of thousands of clones, more than 80% of them singletons. The source material was CD8+ T cells sorted from blood. Receptors originate from a human donor in good health.

The chain joins TRBV4-1 to TRBJ2-5; TRBD1 matches at 10 bases. Germline V gene lookup returns CDR1 MGHRA and CDR2 YSYEKL. This CDR3 comprises 14 residues. The V and J ends lost 1 base and 6 bases, in that order; junction bases with no gene match: 2. The CDR3: CASSQAGQGKTQYF. The CDR3 DNA sequence: TGCGCCAGCAGCCAAGCGGGACAGGGGAAGACCCAGTACTTC.

The V and J genes are TRBV14 and TRBJ2-7; the D gene is possibly TRBD1 (6 bases). There are 14 residues in the CDR3. The V gene lost 4 bases and the J gene lost 1 base, with 11 bases spanning the gap. Germline assignment: CDR1 SGHDN and CDR2 FVKESK. The CDR3, as DNA: TGTGCCAGCAGCCCCACAGGGTTATCCTACGAGCAGTACTTC. Protein: CASSPTGLSYEQYF.

The chain recombines TRBV29-1 with TRBJ1-1; D uncertain. CDR3 length: 13 amino acids. Per the germline V gene, CDR1 is SQVTM and CDR2 is ANQGSEA. The V end was cut by 5 bases, the J end by 7 bases, with 17 bases between. For the CDR3, the DNA is TGCAGCGTTAAATATTCTGGCCTTGGTGAAGCTTTCTTT. It encodes CSVKYSGLGEAFF.

This rearrangement joins TRBV27 to TRBJ2-7; 14 bases agree with TRBD2. Germline CDR1 reads MNHEY; CDR2 reads SMNVEV (reference sequence). The CDR3 extends over 17 amino acids. Unmatched junction bases numbered 9, after V lost 4 bases and J lost 4 bases. The CDR3 sequence: CASSSTGTSGSLYEQYF. Here the CDR3 DNA reads TGTGCCAGCAGTTCCACCGGGACTAGCGGGAGTCTATACGAGCAGTACTTC.

This sequence joins TRBV28 and TRBJ1-1; 9 nucleotides line up with TRBD1. The trim removed 3 bases at V and 2 bases at J, leaving 10 bases unmatched. CDR1 and CDR2 (germline): MDHEN, SYDVKM. The CDR3 consists of 17 residues. The CDR3 sequence is CASSFPPRTGANTEAFF. CDR3 DNA sequence: TGTGCCAGCAGTTTCCCCCCCCGGACAGGGGCAAACACTGAAGCTTTCTTT.

The chain carries TRBV27 and TRBJ2-1, with D uncertain. V dropped 8 bases and J dropped 8 bases, with 10 bases sitting between them. Germline V lookup: CDR1 MNHEY, CDR2 SMNVEV (reference sequence). The CDR3 contains 11 residues. CDR3 nucleotides: TGTGCCAGCTTTCGAGGCTATGAGCAGTTCTTC. Translated: CASFRGYEQFF.

This sequence joins TRBV6-1 and TRBJ1-1, with D perhaps TRBD1 (6 bases). The germline CDR1 and CDR2 sequences are MNHNS and SASEGT. The CDR3 consists of 13 residues. V lost 2 bases and J 6 bases, leaving 10 bases between the germline ends. Here the CDR3 reads CASSERGRPEAFF. The CDR3 nucleotides read TGTGCCAGCAGTGAACGGGGGCGACCTGAAGCTTTCTTT.

Only one count was recorded for this clone. Other DNA sequences in this sample translate to the same CDR3. The rearrangement links TRBV19 to TRBJ1-1; D is ambiguous. Germline assignment: CDR1 LNHDA and CDR2 SQIVND (reference sequence). The V gene lost 5 bases and the J gene lost 0 bases, with 7 bases spanning the gap. CDR3 length: 13 residues. For the CDR3, the DNA is TGTGCCAGTAGTTACGGGTTGAACACTGAAGCTTTCTTT. It codes for CASSYGLNTEAFF.

Only one count was recorded for this clone. The rearrangement links TRBV23-1 to TRBJ1-6; no firm D call. TRBV23-1 is an ORF, with its function uncertain. V was clipped by 3 bases and J by 10 bases, with 10 bases between them. This CDR3 contains 13 residues. The CDR3 coding sequence is TGCGCCAGCAGTCATCCCCGAGGATCACCCCTCCACTTT. Its translation is CASSHPRGSPLHF.